One and the same sample provided the 24 T cell receptor beta chains below, sequenced in a study of cytomegalovirus exposure and HLA in healthy donors. PCR amplification relied on 60 Vbeta primers (plus 13 Jbeta primers). Only in-frame clones appear in the TCRdb table, and some are missing; sequencing was by immunoSEQ multiplex PCR. There are 100,000 to 150,000 clones in the sample; roughly 80% occur only once, and 3.6% lies in the top ten. The sequencing input was PBMCs. The receptors were sampled from a woman aged 40-49 years in good health and CMV-seropositive.

The chain recombines TRBV28 with TRBJ1-4; the D gene is possibly TRBD1 (6 bases). CDR3 length: 14 amino acids. V was cut by 3 bases and J by 6 bases, with 11 bases left in between. From germline, CDR1 is MDHEN and CDR2 SYDVKM. DNA for the CDR3: TGTGCCAGCAGTTTCAGGGGACTATATGAAAAACTGTTTTTT. The encoded protein is CASSFRGLYEKLFF. Drawing the rest from reference TRBV28 and TRBJ1-4, the complete variable domain is DVKVTQSSRYLVKRTGEKVFLECVQDMDHENMFWYRQDPGLGLRLIYFSYDVKMKEKGDIPEGYSVSREKKERFSLILESASTNQTSMYLCASSFRGLYEKLFFGSGTQLSVL.

The chain uses TRBV27 and TRBJ1-2, with TRBD1 identical over 7 bases. There are 13 residues in the CDR3. Germline trimming cut 2 bases from V and 6 bases from J; bases unmatched to any gene: 3. Germline CDR1 is MNHEY and CDR2 is SMNVEV (reference sequence). Here the CDR3 reads CASSLDRVHGYTF. The CDR3 nucleotides read TGTGCCAGCAGTTTAGACAGGGTGCATGGCTACACCTTC.

This chain uses TRBV11-2 with TRBJ2-1; TRBD2 matches 13 bases. The germline gives CDR1 SGHAT, CDR2 FQNNGV. The CDR3 is 15 residues long. J was trimmed by 9 bases and V by 4 bases; bases with no gene match: 6. CDR3 bases: TGTGCCAGCAGCTCCGGGACTAGCGGGACAACTGAGCAGTTCTTC. It translates to CASSSGTSGTTEQFF.

V usage is TRBV7-3 and J usage is TRBJ2-5; 9 bases map to TRBD2. This CDR3 has 17 amino acids. Germline CDR1 reads SGHTA; CDR2 reads FQGTGA. J gave up 8 bases and V 0 bases, and 13 bases lay outside the gene matches. The DNA for the CDR3 is TGTGCCAGCAGCTTAACCCCCGTGGGGGCGGGAGGGCCCACCCAGTACTTC. Translating gives CASSLTPVGAGGPTQYF.

The chain uses TRBV9 and TRBJ1-1; D may be TRBD1 (5 bases). The CDR3 is 17 residues long. Germline values: CDR1 SGDLS, CDR2 YYNGEE. V dropped 0 bases and J dropped 3 bases, with 18 bases sitting between them. DNA for the CDR3: TGTGCCAGCAGCGTAGGGGACTCTCTCATGGGGGACACTGAAGCTTTCTTT. This sequence encodes CASSVGDSLMGDTEAFF. Filled out from reference TRBV9 and TRBJ1-1, the complete variable domain reads DSGVTQTPKHLITATGQRVTLRCSPRSGDLSVYWYQQSLDQGLQFLIQYYNGEERAKGNILERFSAQQFPDLHSELNLSSLELGDSALYFCASSVGDSLMGDTEAFFGQGTRLTVV.

The chain is built from TRBV7-2 and TRBJ2-5; 10 positions match TRBD1. The DNA matches TRBJ2-7 better at its end, which makes the J call doubtful. CDR1 is SGHTA and CDR2 is FQGNSA in the germline V gene. The CDR3 contains 14 residues. Here the CDR3 reads CASSVGQGTREQYF. DNA for the CDR3: TGTGCCAGCAGCGTGGGACAGGGGACGCGCGAGCAGTACTTC.

The rearrangement links TRBV2 to TRBJ2-1, with 10 bases aligning to TRBD2. V was pared by 4 bases and J by 6 bases, with 9 bases of the junction left unmatched. CDR1 SNHLY and CDR2 FYNNEI come from the germline V gene. The CDR3 is 16 amino acids. The CDR3 coding sequence is TGTGCCAGCAGTGCGGTGGGAGCGGGAGGGCCCAATGAGCAGTTCTTC. Amino acids: CASSAVGAGGPNEQFF.

To note about this clone: The sample holds other DNA sequences that translate to the same CDR3. The J gene is TRBJ2-7, the V gene TRBV4-2; 7 bases match TRBD2. J was trimmed by 7 bases and V by 0 bases; bases with no gene match: 27. The CDR3 covers 21 residues. Germline V CDR1 and CDR2: LGHNA, YNFKEQ. DNA for the CDR3: TGTGCCAGCAGCCAAGAAGATTTACGGGTCCCCCCTATCGGGGGGAGAGGGGAGCAGTACTTC. Its translation: CASSQEDLRVPPIGGRGEQYF.

The chain's CDR3 is CASSLSAGAYEQYF. CDR3 in DNA: TGTGCCAGCAGCTTGTCGGCAGGGGCCTACGAGCAGTACTTC. The gene calls are TRBV5-4 and TRBJ2-7; weak D call: TRBD1 (6 bases). This CDR3 is built from 14 residues. Germline V gives CDR1 SGHNT, CDR2 YYREEE (reference sequence). The V gene lost 1 base and the J gene lost 2 bases, with 10 bases spanning the gap.

The chain uses TRBV10-2 and TRBJ2-7; D is possibly TRBD2 (6 bases). CDR3 length: 16 residues. Germline CDR1 is WSHSY and CDR2 is SAAADI. The V gene lost 7 bases and the J gene lost 0 bases, with 19 bases spanning the gap. CDR3 sequence (DNA): TGCGCCAGCACTGGACTAATGGGGAGGATCTCCTACGAGCAGTACTTC. This encodes CASTGLMGRISYEQYF.

The chain links TRBV6-5 to TRBJ1-1; 9 bases match TRBD1. The V and J ends lost 2 bases and 7 bases, in that order; junction bases with no gene match: 8. Germline values: CDR1 MNHEY, CDR2 SVGAGI. The CDR3 runs 15 residues. CDR3 nucleotides: TGTGCCAGCAGTTACGGGGGAAACAGGGGGCGTGAAGCTTTCTTT. Translation: CASSYGGNRGREAFF.

The gene calls are TRBV20-1 and TRBJ2-1; the D is unclear. The CDR3 is 10 amino acids. The V gene lost 6 bases and the J gene lost 8 bases, with 8 bases spanning the gap. Germline-derived CDR1 and CDR2 are DFQATT and SNEGSKA (reference sequence). The CDR3 loop is CSALGDEQFF. The DNA for the CDR3 is TGCAGTGCCCTAGGTGATGAGCAGTTCTTC.

J is TRBJ2-6 and V is TRBV4-3; the match to TRBD2 covers 8 bases. Trimming at V came to 2 bases and at J to 0 bases, leaving 9 bases not matched to a gene. Germline loops: CDR1 LGHNA, CDR2 YSLEER. This CDR3 contains 19 residues. The DNA of the CDR3 is TGCGCCAGCAGCCAATCCCCACTAGCGGTTAGCTCTGGGGCCAACGTCCTGACTTTC. This gives the protein CASSQSPLAVSSGANVLTF.

The chain joins TRBV5-1 to TRBJ2-1; TRBD2 aligns across 9 bases. The CDR3 runs 17 residues. V was clipped by 1 base and J by 0 bases; unmatched bases: 5. Looked up from germline, CDR1 is SGHRS and CDR2 is YFSETQ. CDR3 nucleotides: TGCGCCAGCAGCTTGAAGGTTAGCGGGAGCTCCTACAATGAGCAGTTCTTC. This sequence encodes CASSLKVSGSSYNEQFF.

In its sample, this clone was seen a few times. This chain connects TRBV28 to TRBJ2-7, with D perhaps matching TRBD2 (6 bases). The V gene's germline CDR1 is MDHEN and CDR2 SYDVKM. V was cut by 8 bases and J by 3 bases, with 17 bases left in between. CDR3 size: 14 residues. The CDR3 spells CASSSGTALYEQYF. The CDR3 region has the DNA TGTGCCAGCTCGTCCGGGACTGCCCTCTACGAGCAGTACTTC.

This chain connects TRBV11-3 to TRBJ2-3, with TRBD1 matching 8 bases. This CDR3 region has 15 residues. V trimming: 3 bases; J trimming: 4 bases; junction bases outside the gene matches: 6. CDR1 and CDR2 from the germline V gene are SGHNT and YENEEA. The CDR3: CASSFKTGAADTQYF. CDR3 nucleotide sequence: TGTGCCAGCAGCTTCAAGACAGGGGCTGCAGATACGCAGTATTTT.

This clone appeared once. The chain employs TRBV7-9 and TRBJ2-1; 8 bases line up with TRBD2. The CDR3 consists of 15 residues. J lost 9 bases, V lost 4 bases, and 11 bases had no gene match. Germline values: CDR1 SEHNR, CDR2 FQNEAQ (reference sequence). In DNA form, the CDR3 reads TGTGCCAGCAGCTCCGGCGGGACTAGTTTCGTTGAGCAGTTCTTC. Protein product: CASSSGGTSFVEQFF.

DNA of the CDR3: TGTGCCAGCTCTGCCTCAGGGCTCGGCACAGATACGCAGTATTTT. Translated, it gives CASSASGLGTDTQYF. This chain uses TRBV28 with TRBJ2-3; a possible D gene is TRBD1 (5 bases). The CDR3 runs to 15 residues. Germline CDR1 is MDHEN and CDR2 is SYDVKM. Trimming shortened V by 8 bases and J by 1 base, and 16 bases separated the two germline ends.

The rearrangement uses TRBV27 and TRBJ2-7; TRBD1 aligns across 10 bases. The length of the CDR3 is 17 residues. Germline V gene data show CDR1 as MNHEY and CDR2 as SMNVEV (reference sequence). The junction had 10 bases not matched to a gene; V was cut back by 3 bases and J by 2 bases. The CDR3 sequence is CASSLGPGQGFPYEQYF. CDR3 nucleotide sequence: TGTGCCAGCAGTTTGGGACCGGGACAGGGGTTTCCCTACGAGCAGTACTTC.

The rearrangement links TRBV28 to TRBJ1-1; TRBD1 matches at 9 bases. The germline V gene encodes CDR1 MDHEN and CDR2 SYDVKM. The CDR3 sequence is 15 residues long. J lost 3 bases, V lost 4 bases, and 6 bases had no gene match. The CDR3 nucleotides read TGTGCCAGCAGTTCCCTGACAGGGGGGTACACTGAAGCTTTCTTT. Protein: CASSSLTGGYTEAFF.

For this clone: A junction boundary mismatches the germline segment, possibly from a read error. J is TRBJ2-6 and V is TRBV7-9, with 10 bases identical to TRBD1. This CDR3 contains 19 residues. Germline assignment: CDR1 SEHNR and CDR2 FQNEAQ (reference sequence). CDR3: CSSSPLGTGDLSGANVLTF. Here the CDR3 DNA reads TGTTCCAGCAGTCCTCTCGGGACAGGGGACCTCTCTGGGGCCAACGTCCTGACTTTC.

Comments on this clone: One junction end disagrees with the germline gene, perhaps due to a read error. The chain carries TRBV5-1 and TRBJ2-7, with 13 nucleotides matching TRBD2. Per germline, CDR1 SGHRS and CDR2 YFSETQ. CDR3 size: 15 residues. The CDR3 nucleotides read TGCGCCGGCAGCACGGGACTAGCGGGACTTTACGAGCAGTACTTC. It specifies CAGSTGLAGLYEQYF. The full variable domain, completed using reference TRBV5-1 and TRBJ2-7, is KAGVTQTPRYLIKTRGQQVTLSCSPISGHRSVSWYQQTPGQGLQFLFEYFSETQRNKGNFPGRFSGRQFSNSRSEMNVSTLELGDSALYLCAGSTGLAGLYEQYFGPGTRLTVT.

The V gene is TRBV11-3, the J gene TRBJ2-1; 7 bases line up with TRBD2. The germline CDR1 and CDR2 sequences are SGHNT and YENEEA. CDR3 size: 13 residues. V lost 8 bases, J lost 6 bases, and 7 bases stayed unmatched. This CDR3 reads CASHVGGSNEQFF. The CDR3 bases are TGTGCCAGCCACGTGGGCGGGAGCAATGAGCAGTTCTTC. Combining the CDR3 with reference TRBV11-3 and TRBJ2-1 gives the whole variable domain EAGVVQSPRYKIIEKKQPVAFWCNPISGHNTLYWYLQNLGQGPELLIRYENEEAVDDSQLPKDRFSAERLKGVDSTLKIQPAELGDSAVYLCASHVGGSNEQFFGPGTRLTVL.

This clone was recorded once. Compared with germline, one end of the junction differs, possibly owing to a read error. CDR3 coding DNA: TGTGTCAGCAGGGGGGACAGGGTGAACTATGGCTACACCTTC. It specifies CVSRGDRVNYGYTF. The J gene is TRBJ1-2, the V gene TRBV6-4; TRBD1 agrees at 9 bases. The CDR3 has 14 amino acids. Germline V gene lookup returns CDR1 MRHNA and CDR2 SNTAGT.